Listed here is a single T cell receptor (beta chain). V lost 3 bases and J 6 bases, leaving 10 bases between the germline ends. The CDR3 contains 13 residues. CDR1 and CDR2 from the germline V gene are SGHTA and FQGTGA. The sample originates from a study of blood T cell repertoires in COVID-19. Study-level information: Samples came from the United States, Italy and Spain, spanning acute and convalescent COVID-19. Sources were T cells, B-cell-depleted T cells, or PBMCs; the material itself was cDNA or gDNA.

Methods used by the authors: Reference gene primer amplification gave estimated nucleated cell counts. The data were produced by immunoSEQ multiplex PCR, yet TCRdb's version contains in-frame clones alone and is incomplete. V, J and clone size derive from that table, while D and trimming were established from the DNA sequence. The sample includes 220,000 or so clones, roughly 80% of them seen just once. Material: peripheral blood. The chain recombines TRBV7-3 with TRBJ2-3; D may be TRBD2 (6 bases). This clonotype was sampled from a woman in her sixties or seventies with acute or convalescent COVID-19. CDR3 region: CASSFSGGDTQYF. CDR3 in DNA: TGTGCCAGCAGCTTCTCCGGGGGTGATACGCAGTATTTT.